This TCR beta chain was identified in a study of response to subunit inactivated influenza vaccine. General study findings and limits: That few new T cells are recruited by each seasonal influenza vaccination was the authors' suggestion.

A few counts support this clonotype. The antigen remains undetermined. Trimming pared 2 bases from V and 0 bases from J, leaving 14 bases between. This CDR3 spans 16 amino acids. Per the germline V gene, CDR1 is SGHTA and CDR2 is FQGNSA. TCRdb redid the calling of the RT-PCR reads with MiXCR, one entry per CDR3 protein. The sample has approximately 500,000 distinct CDR3 sequences; 11% to 15% are singletons. This rearrangement joins TRBV7-2 to TRBJ2-7; D might be TRBD1 or TRBD2, each matching 5 bases. The sequence came from a man aged 45-65 years who received an inactivated influenza vaccine. The sample here was PBMCs from blood, taken roughly 12 days after vaccination. CDR3 nucleotide sequence: TGTGCCAGCAGCTTAATGTCGGCAGGGAGCTCCTACGAGCAGTACTTC. Its protein product is CASSLMSAGSSYEQYF.